The 21 T cell receptor beta chains presented below share a single source sample, sequenced in a study of T-cell memory formation after mild COVID-19. TCRdb ran MiXCR on the 5' RACE reads and lists one entry per CDR3 protein. The sample shows fewer than 300,000 distinct CDR3 sequences, over 15% of them seen only once. The specimen was PBMCs or a T cell subset sorted from them (not recorded which). The receptors were sampled from a young man who had mild COVID-19 (a few samples of this study predate the infection). Cell type and time point are not known.

This clonotype was detected many times. This chain links TRBV7-3 with TRBJ2-3; D is unresolved. This CDR3 spans 16 amino acids. Germline CDR1 is SGHTA and CDR2 is FQGTGA. The ends were cut back, 5 bases at V and 2 bases at J, with 17 bases in the middle. CDR3 sequence reads: CASSLPATGTTDTQYF. The CDR3 DNA follows: TGTGCCAGCAGCCTCCCCGCCACGGGTACCACAGATACGCAGTATTTT.

This clonotype was seen more than once but under ten times. The V call is TRBV7-9, the J call TRBJ2-5; 7 positions agree with TRBD1. CDR1 is SEHNR and CDR2 is FQNEAQ in the germline V gene (reference sequence). V dropped 4 bases and J dropped 4; count of bases not matched to a gene: 9. The CDR3 loop spans 15 amino acids. This chain's CDR3 is CASSSDRTGRETQYF. The CDR3 DNA is TGTGCCAGCAGCTCCGATAGGACAGGCAGAGAGACCCAGTACTTC.

Many counts were recorded for this clonotype. The chain carries TRBV28 and TRBJ2-3, with TRBD2 matching over 8 bases. The germline V gene encodes CDR1 MDHEN and CDR2 SYDVKM. V lost 3 bases to trimming and J lost 1 base; unmatched junction nucleotides: 6. The CDR3 sequence is 16 residues long. The CDR3 protein is CASSLGSAGGTDTQYF. The DNA for the CDR3 is TGTGCCAGCAGTTTGGGGTCAGCGGGGGGCACAGATACGCAGTATTTT.

This clonotype was seen more than once but under ten times. DNA of the CDR3: TGTGCCATCAGTGATCGGGGGCCCGAGGGCAATGAGCAGTTCTTC. Translated: CAISDRGPEGNEQFF. The chain recombines TRBV10-3 with TRBJ2-1, with D possibly being TRBD1 or TRBD2 (6 bases each). The germline CDR1 and CDR2 sequences are ENHRY and SYGVKD. The V end lost 3 bases, the J end lost 6 bases, and 15 bases lay between the germline ends. There are 15 residues in the CDR3.

The chain links TRBV11-2 to TRBJ2-3; a weak D match, TRBD1 (6 bases). Trimming took off 1 base at V and 1 base at J, with 18 bases between the two ends. The CDR3 consists of 18 residues. Germline V gene lookup returns CDR1 SGHAT and CDR2 FQNNGV. CDR3: CASSLGVISGVGTDTQYF. CDR3 bases: TGTGCCAGCAGCTTAGGAGTTATTTCAGGGGTTGGCACAGATACGCAGTATTTT.

This clonotype was counted many times. The CDR3 DNA sequence: TGCGCCAGCGCTTCCCCGGGGCAGGGAATGTCCAAAAACATTCAGTACTTC. It encodes CASASPGQGMSKNIQYF. V and J are TRBV4-1 and TRBJ2-4; possibly TRBD1 or TRBD2 for D (5 bases each). V dropped 8 bases and J dropped 2 bases, with 22 bases sitting between them. CDR3 length equals 17 residues. CDR1 is MGHRA, CDR2 YSYEKL, per germline.

This clonotype was seen only a few times. The chain employs TRBV24-1 and TRBJ1-1; D not resolved. The V end lost 7 bases, the J end lost 0 bases, and 8 bases lay between the germline ends. Germline V gene lookup returns CDR1 KGHDR and CDR2 SFDVKD. CDR3 size: 13 residues. The CDR3 is CATRGGMNTEAFF. The DNA of the CDR3 is TGTGCCACCAGAGGAGGAATGAACACTGAAGCTTTCTTT.

The rearrangement links TRBV5-1 to TRBJ2-1; maybe TRBD2 (5 bases). V lost 7 bases and J 1 base, leaving 12 bases between the germline ends. The CDR3 spans 14 residues. CDR1 is SGHRS and CDR2 is YFSETQ in the germline V gene. The CDR3 region is CASSREFSYNEQFF. The CDR3 coding sequence is TGCGCCAGCTCAAGGGAGTTTTCCTACAATGAGCAGTTCTTC.

The gene calls are TRBV19 and TRBJ1-2; D is unresolved. The CDR3 sequence is 14 residues long. Germline-derived CDR1 and CDR2 are LNHDA and SQIVND (reference sequence). With 3 bases removed from V and 2 bases from J, the gap between germline ends came to 10 bases. DNA for the CDR3: TGTGCCAGTAGTATCCGCCCGGACAACTATGGCTACACCTTC. This sequence encodes CASSIRPDNYGYTF.

This clonotype was picked up a small number of times. The chain combines TRBV7-9 with TRBJ1-4; D perhaps matches TRBD1 (5 bases). The V and J ends lost 0 bases and 6 bases respectively, with 11 bases between them. Germline loops: CDR1 SEHNR, CDR2 FQNEAQ (reference sequence). This CDR3 is 15 amino acids long. The CDR3 bases are TGTGCCAGCAGCTTAGCTCAGGGAGTCGATGAAAAACTGTTTTTT. Its translation: CASSLAQGVDEKLFF.

CDR3 sequence reads: CASSLESGGAYNEQFF. In DNA, the CDR3 is TGCGCCAGCAGCTTGGAGAGCGGGGGGGCCTACAATGAGCAGTTCTTC. The chain uses TRBV5-1 and TRBJ2-1; 10 bases map to TRBD2. Looked up from germline, CDR1 is SGHRS and CDR2 is YFSETQ. This CDR3 region has 16 residues. J lost 2 bases, V lost 0 bases, and 2 bases had no gene match.

The rearrangement uses TRBV6-2 or TRBV6-3 and TRBJ2-7; TRBD1 might be the D (6 bases). CDR1 and CDR2 from the germline V gene are MNHEY and SVGEGT. Trimming took off 8 bases at V and 3 bases at J, with 14 bases between the two ends. There are 13 residues in the CDR3. In DNA form, the CDR3 reads TGTGCCAGCGGAAGACAGGCCTACTACGAGCAGTACTTC. It codes for CASGRQAYYEQYF.

This clonotype was counted a few times. The CDR3 loop reads CSATGGQETQYF. As DNA, the CDR3 is TGCAGTGCTACCGGGGGACAAGAGACCCAGTACTTC. V usage is TRBV20-1 and J usage is TRBJ2-5; D might be TRBD2 (6 bases). V was trimmed by 4 bases and J by 2 bases, leaving 8 bases between them. In germline, CDR1 is DFQATT, CDR2 SNEGSKA (reference sequence). The CDR3 runs to 12 residues.

This sequence joins TRBV28 and TRBJ1-2, with TRBD1 identical over 7 bases. With V trimmed by 4 bases and J by 6 bases, 8 bases remained unmatched. Germline V gives CDR1 MDHEN, CDR2 SYDVKM. The CDR3 consists of 14 residues. The CDR3: CASSWKGAIDGYTF. The DNA for the CDR3 is TGTGCCAGCAGTTGGAAGGGGGCAATCGATGGCTACACCTTC.

This clonotype has a handful of counts. This sequence joins TRBV4-3 and TRBJ1-4; 7 nucleotides agree with TRBD1. The trim removed 3 bases at V and 4 bases at J, leaving 8 bases unmatched. Germline loops: CDR1 LGHNA, CDR2 YSLEER. The CDR3 totals 16 residues. This CDR3 is CASSQARQGYNEKLFF. Here the CDR3 DNA reads TGCGCCAGCAGCCAGGCTAGACAGGGCTATAATGAAAAACTGTTTTTT.

This clonotype appeared a few times. This chain links TRBV5-1 with TRBJ2-7; D call uncertain. Germline CDR1 and CDR2: SGHRS and YFSETQ. Between the trimmed V and J ends, which lost 2 bases and 4 bases, there was a span of 13 bases. The CDR3 length is 14 residues. The CDR3 DNA is TGCGCCAGCAGCTTTAGCCGGGTCTGTTACGAGCAGTACTTC. Translated, it gives CASSFSRVCYEQYF.

This clonotype was seen only a few times. The rearrangement uses TRBV6-2 or TRBV6-3 and TRBJ1-2; D not resolved. There are 12 residues in the CDR3. The ends were cut back, 7 bases at V and 7 bases at J, with 13 bases in the middle. Germline CDR1 and CDR2: MNHEY and SVGEGT. CDR3 sequence reads: CASTQEGLGYTF. CDR3 coding DNA: TGTGCCAGCACCCAAGAGGGCCTTGGCTACACCTTC.

V and J are TRBV7-2 and TRBJ1-6; D is undetermined. Germline V CDR1 and CDR2: SGHTA, FQGNSA. The CDR3 has 12 amino acids. The ends were cut back, 5 bases at V and 6 bases at J, with 5 bases in the middle. The CDR3 spells CASSETNSPLHF. In DNA form, the CDR3 reads TGTGCCAGCAGCGAGACTAATTCACCCCTCCACTTT.

The chain combines TRBV11-2 with TRBJ2-7; weak D call: TRBD2 (6 bases). Trimming stripped 5 bases from V and 4 bases from J, with 18 bases between. From germline, CDR1 is SGHAT and CDR2 FQNNGV. The CDR3 contains 15 residues. In DNA, the CDR3 is TGTGCCAGCAGCACCCTGGCCGGGACTGATTACGAGCAGTACTTC. This translates into CASSTLAGTDYEQYF.

This clonotype turned up a few times. CDR3 sequence (DNA): TGTGCCAGCAGTTTTACCCCGGGACTAGTTGTCAATGAGCAGTTCTTC. It encodes CASSFTPGLVVNEQFF. The gene calls are TRBV2 and TRBJ2-1; 8 nucleotides match TRBD2. Per the germline V gene, CDR1 is SNHLY and CDR2 is FYNNEI. The CDR3 covers 16 residues. V lost 5 bases and J lost 6; bases outside the gene matches: 12.

The chain combines TRBV29-1 with TRBJ1-4; 9 nucleotides match TRBD1. V shed 3 bases, J shed 7 bases, and the junction held 9 bases outside the gene matches. Germline V gene data show CDR1 as SQVTM and CDR2 as ANQGSEA. The CDR3 consists of 15 residues. The CDR3 reads CSVDDPQGAGEKLFF. The CDR3 region has the DNA TGCAGCGTTGACGACCCACAGGGGGCGGGTGAAAAACTGTTTTTT.